A single sample gave rise to the 26 T cell receptor beta chains below, sequenced in a study of OX40 agonist ivuxolimab in advanced cancers. The method was immunoSEQ multiplex PCR; TCRdb's version includes in-frame clones alone and lacks a portion of them. The table lists tens of thousands of clones, around nine tenths of them singletons. The sample consisted of CD4+ or CD8+ T cells sorted from blood, taken in a trial of the OX40 agonist ivuxolimab. The receptors come from an adult with an advanced solid tumor such as melanoma, head and neck, liver or kidney cancer.

V is TRBV5-1 and J is TRBJ1-2, with a possible D match to TRBD1 (5 bases). Germline CDR1 is SGHRS and CDR2 is YFSETQ. The CDR3 consists of 15 residues. V lost 0 bases to trimming and J lost 2 bases, with 11 bases between them. Here the CDR3 DNA reads TGCGCCAGCAGCTTGGTCCCCCAGGGAAACTATGGCTACACCTTC. It yields the protein CASSLVPQGNYGYTF.

This chain joins TRBV19 and TRBJ1-2; D remains ambiguous. Germline V gene data show CDR1 as LNHDA and CDR2 as SQIVND (reference sequence). This CDR3 region has 13 residues. Deletions cut 9 bases from V and 0 bases from J, with 11 bases between. The chain's CDR3 is CASSQKTNYGYTF. CDR3 bases: TGTGCCAGCTCCCAGAAAACTAACTATGGCTACACCTTC.

This rearrangement joins TRBV5-1 to TRBJ2-1; D gene uncertain. Germline V gene lookup returns CDR1 SGHRS and CDR2 YFSETQ. This CDR3 is built from 14 residues. Trimming took 0 bases from V and 1 from J, leaving 5 bases between them. DNA of the CDR3: TGCGCCAGCAGCTTGGCGGAGTCCTACAATGAGCAGTTCTTC. This translates into CASSLAESYNEQFF. Together with reference TRBV5-1 and TRBJ2-1, the CDR3 gives the full variable domain: KAGVTQTPRYLIKTRGQQVTLSCSPISGHRSVSWYQQTPGQGLQFLFEYFSETQRNKGNFPGRFSGRQFSNSRSEMNVSTLELGDSALYLCASSLAESYNEQFFGPGTRLTVL.

The J gene is TRBJ2-2, the V gene TRBV5-1; no definite D call. Germline CDR1 reads SGHRS; CDR2 reads YFSETQ. This CDR3 is 14 amino acids long. The V end was cut by 0 bases, the J end by 4 bases, with 7 bases between. The CDR3 bases are TGCGCCAGCAGCTTGGGGTGGGGCACCGGGGAGCTGTTTTTT. It is translated as CASSLGWGTGELFF.

CDR3 sequence reads: CASSYSDPPQQFF. CDR3 bases: TGTGCCAGCAGTTACTCTGACCCCCCCCAGCAGTTCTTC. This chain connects TRBV6-6 to TRBJ2-1; D is undetermined. This CDR3 comprises 13 residues. V gave up 0 bases and J gave up 11 bases, with 11 bases separating them. Looked up from germline, CDR1 is MNHNY and CDR2 is SVGAGI (reference sequence).

The CDR3 nucleotides are TGTGCCAGCAGCCATCCAGGGGCGTCTGAAGCTTTCTTT. Translation: CASSHPGASEAFF. The gene calls are TRBV7-9 and TRBJ1-1; D possibly corresponds to TRBD1 (6 bases). The CDR3 is 13 amino acids. Trimming pared 5 bases from V and 6 bases from J, leaving 13 bases between. Germline V gene lookup returns CDR1 SEHNR and CDR2 FQNEAQ (reference sequence). Full variable domain (outside the CDR3, taken from reference TRBV7-9 and TRBJ1-1): DTGVSQNPRHKITKRGQNVTFRCDPISEHNRLYWYRQTLGQGPEFLTYFQNEAQLEKSRLLSDRFSAERPKGSFSTLEIQRTEQGDSAMYLCASSHPGASEAFFGQGTRLTVV.

This clone was seen only once. CDR3 in amino acids: CASSPIAGGTGELFF. The CDR3 region has the DNA TGCGCCAGCAGCCCGATAGCGGGAGGTACCGGGGAGCTGTTTTTT. This chain uses TRBV5-1 with TRBJ2-2; 10 nucleotides align to TRBD2. V shed 4 bases, J shed 5 bases, and the junction held 5 bases outside the gene matches. The CDR3 contains 15 residues. Per germline, CDR1 SGHRS and CDR2 YFSETQ.

The J gene is TRBJ2-2, the V gene TRBV5-1, with a possible D match to TRBD2 (5 bases). This CDR3 comprises 16 residues. Trimming took off 1 base at V and 1 base at J, with 11 bases between the two ends. Germline V gene sequence: CDR1 SGHRS, CDR2 YFSETQ. The DNA for the CDR3 is TGCGCCAGCAGCTTGTCAGCAGCGGTGAACACCGGGGAGCTGTTTTTT. Translating it yields CASSLSAAVNTGELFF.

V usage is TRBV4-1 and J usage is TRBJ2-2; D perhaps matches TRBD1 (6 bases). The germline V gene encodes CDR1 MGHRA and CDR2 YSYEKL. CDR3 size: 17 residues. V dropped 6 bases and J dropped 4 bases, with 21 bases sitting between them. CDR3 bases: TGCGCCAGCAGGGGGGATAGGGACACCAACCCCACCGGGGAGCTGTTTTTT. As protein: CASRGDRDTNPTGELFF.

The chain recombines TRBV5-6 with TRBJ2-5; D is unresolved. Germline loops: CDR1 SGHDT, CDR2 YYEEEE. V was clipped by 0 bases and J by 0 bases, with 9 bases between them. The CDR3 extends over 15 amino acids. The CDR3 reads CASSLVVGYQETQYF. CDR3 sequence (DNA): TGTGCCAGCAGCTTGGTTGTGGGGTACCAAGAGACCCAGTACTTC.

V and J are TRBV6-5 and TRBJ1-4; D is ambiguous. V dropped 0 bases and J dropped 0 bases, with 5 bases sitting between them. Germline CDR1 reads MNHEY; CDR2 reads SVGAGI. This CDR3 has 15 residues. CDR3 in DNA: TGTGCCAGCAGTTACTCAGGTGCAACTAATGAAAAACTGTTTTTT. Protein product: CASSYSGATNEKLFF.

The J gene is TRBJ1-1, the V gene TRBV5-1; D is unresolved. This CDR3 has 14 residues. The germline V gene has CDR1 SGHRS and CDR2 YFSETQ. Trimming took 0 bases from V and 1 from J, leaving 7 bases between them. CDR3 amino acids: CASSLVGGNTEAFF. The CDR3 region has the DNA TGCGCCAGCAGCTTGGTGGGCGGGAACACTGAAGCTTTCTTT.

The rearrangement joins TRBV28 to TRBJ1-2, with 8 bases matching TRBD1. This CDR3 has 12 residues. Germline CDR1 and CDR2: MDHEN and SYDVKM. V lost 6 bases to trimming and J lost 8 bases; unmatched junction nucleotides: 5. CDR3 in DNA: TGTGCCAGCAGCCTCCGGACAGGGGGCTACACCTTC. It yields the protein CASSLRTGGYTF.

CDR3 amino acids: CASSRDSGYEQYF. The CDR3 coding sequence is TGTGCCAGCTCACGCGACTCTGGCTACGAGCAGTACTTC. This sequence joins TRBV18 and TRBJ2-7; D ambiguous. This CDR3 is built from 13 residues. Germline CDR1 KGHSH, CDR2 LQKENI. The V end was cut by 4 bases, the J end by 3 bases, with 10 bases between. Full variable domain (missing parts from reference TRBV18 and TRBJ2-7): NAGVMQNPRHLVRRRGQEARLRCSPMKGHSHVYWYRQLPEEGLKFMVYLQKENIIDESGMPKERFSAEFPKEGPSILRIQQVVRGDSAAYFCASSRDSGYEQYFGPGTRLTVT.

This chain joins TRBV7-9 and TRBJ2-1, with TRBD1 identical over 7 bases. CDR1 is SEHNR, CDR2 FQNEAQ, per germline (reference sequence). V lost 7 bases and J lost 12; bases outside the gene matches: 12. This CDR3 region has 13 residues. The CDR3 spells CASNPDRAHGQFF. DNA for the CDR3: TGTGCCAGCAACCCCGACAGGGCCCATGGGCAGTTCTTC.

The chain carries TRBV19 and TRBJ2-5, with 9 nucleotides matching TRBD1. CDR1 and CDR2 from the germline V gene are LNHDA and SQIVND (reference sequence). The CDR3 is made up of 13 amino acids. The V gene end was trimmed by 4 bases and the J gene end by 5 bases; junction bases not matched to a gene: 2. This CDR3 reads CASSKDRGETQYF. The CDR3 DNA follows: TGTGCCAGTAGTAAGGACAGGGGTGAGACCCAGTACTTC.

This chain joins TRBV19 and TRBJ2-7; D not resolved. The CDR3 loop spans 12 amino acids. Looked up from germline, CDR1 is LNHDA and CDR2 is SQIVND (reference sequence). V was clipped by 5 bases and J by 6 bases, with 11 bases between them. The DNA of the CDR3 is TGTGCCAGTAGTTTAGGGCCGGGCGAGCAGTACTTC. This encodes CASSLGPGEQYF.

This chain connects TRBV28 to TRBJ1-5, with TRBD1 identical over 7 bases. Germline values: CDR1 MDHEN, CDR2 SYDVKM. The CDR3 has 15 amino acids. Unmatched junction bases numbered 7, after V lost 6 bases and J lost 2 bases. CDR3 nucleotides: TGTGCCAGCAGAAAGGACAGGCCTGGCAATCAGCCCCAGCATTTT. As protein: CASRKDRPGNQPQHF.

This clone was observed a few times. This rearrangement joins TRBV30 to TRBJ1-1; D not certain. CDR1 and CDR2 from the germline V gene are GTSNPN and SVGIG (reference sequence). The ends were cut back, 4 bases at V and 0 bases at J, with 9 bases in the middle. CDR3 length equals 13 residues. Here the CDR3 reads CAWNPRMNTEAFF. The CDR3 DNA reads as TGTGCCTGGAATCCACGAATGAACACTGAAGCTTTCTTT.

CDR3 sequence (DNA): TGCAGCGAGACCAAGCCCAACACTGAAGCTTTCTTT. Its translation is CSETKPNTEAFF. The chain employs TRBV29-1 and TRBJ1-1, with unresolved D. Trimming removed 7 bases at V and 2 bases at J, with 11 bases between. CDR1 and CDR2 from the germline V gene are SQVTM and ANQGSEA. The CDR3 covers 12 residues.

V is TRBV13 and J is TRBJ2-2; 14 bases are a match to TRBD2. The V segment lost 10 bases and the J segment 4 bases; nucleotides outside the gene matches: 5. This CDR3 is built from 15 residues. Germline values: CDR1 PRHDT, CDR2 FYEKMQ (reference sequence). CDR3 in amino acids: CATGLAGGFTGELFF. DNA of the CDR3: TGTGCCACCGGACTAGCGGGAGGATTCACCGGGGAGCTGTTTTTT.

V gene TRBV14 combines with J gene TRBJ2-3; TRBD2 agrees at 7 bases. The CDR3 loop spans 15 amino acids. The germline gives CDR1 SGHDN, CDR2 FVKESK. The trim removed 2 bases at V and 4 bases at J, leaving 6 bases unmatched. CDR3 sequence (DNA): TGTGCCAGCAGCCAAAGTGGGAGGGCCGCAGATACGCAGTATTTT. Translated: CASSQSGRAADTQYF.

The gene calls are TRBV19 and TRBJ1-5, with D unclear. CDR1 is LNHDA and CDR2 is SQIVND in the germline V gene (reference sequence). The CDR3 is 14 residues long. The CDR3 here is CAKTGVSSNQPQHF. The DNA for the CDR3 is TGTGCAAAGACCGGGGTAAGTAGCAATCAGCCCCAGCATTTT.

The V call is TRBV21-1, the J call TRBJ2-7; no check of the table's D call, TRBD2, against the DNA was made. TRBV21-1 constitutes a pseudogene. The CDR3 contains 16 residues. The CDR3 DNA reads as TGTGCCAGCAGCAAGAACGGGTCCAGAAGCTCCTACGAGCAGTACTTC. Its protein product is CASSKNGSRSSYEQYF.

This chain links TRBV2 with TRBJ2-3; 7 bases fit TRBD1. The CDR3 consists of 16 residues. The ends lost 4 bases at V and 4 bases at J; junction bases unmatched: 11. From germline, CDR1 is SNHLY and CDR2 FYNNEI. The CDR3 here is CASSAAHRGLADTQYF. The CDR3 coding sequence is TGTGCCAGCAGTGCTGCGCACAGGGGTTTAGCAGATACGCAGTATTTT.

The chain has TRBV7-9 and TRBJ1-1, with 11 bases lining up with TRBD1. CDR3 length: 15 amino acids. Germline V gene sequence: CDR1 SEHNR, CDR2 FQNEAQ (reference sequence). The trim removed 1 base at V and 4 bases at J, leaving 2 bases unmatched. The CDR3 DNA sequence: TGTGCCAGCAGCTTAGGGACAGGGGGCGGCACTGAAGCTTTCTTT. As protein: CASSLGTGGGTEAFF.